This T cell receptor beta chain was captured in a study of T cell repertoires in cytomegalovirus infection. This clonotype was observed at least ten times. Its antigen is as yet unknown. Study-wide results and limits: Across the ex vivo response, the dominant clonotypes were HLA-C-restricted CMV-specific TCR beta clonotypes.

One entry per CDR3 protein results from TCRdb running MiXCR on the reads. The sample contains a few hundred thousand distinct CDR3 sequences, over 7.5% of which appear only once. J was trimmed by 7 bases and V by 4 bases; bases with no gene match: 3. The CDR3 consists of 15 residues. The sequence came from a human donor in good health (CMV status not recorded). Some clones in this sample may be carry-over from other donors' samples. Sequencing input: PBMCs. This rearrangement joins TRBV12-3 or TRBV12-4 to TRBJ2-1; 14 positions match TRBD2. CDR3 amino acids: CASSWTSGGRNEQFF. In DNA, the CDR3 is TGTGCCAGCAGTTGGACTAGCGGGGGGAGAAATGAGCAGTTCTTC.